The T cell receptor beta chain described here comes from a study of blood T cell repertoires in COVID-19 (dated by TCRdb to the early 2020s). A note on the overall study: Samples from collaborators originated in the United States, Italy and Spain and spanned both the acute and convalescent phases of COVID-19. The prospective study material was composed of cDNA or gDNA derived from T cells, B-cell-depleted T cells, or PBMCs. Where HLA class I and class II types were available, the types were taken from metadata supplied by the sample provider, not from assay-based typing. Deeply sampled blood TCRbeta repertoires from subjects exposed to, actively infected with, or recovered from COVID-19 were included in the dataset. Samples were obtained from the ongoing ImmuneRACE study (first 160 participants) and from 1,000 to 1,500 subjects provided by 6 global collaborators. A de-identified subject ID, COVID-19 status, age in years and sex were almost always included in the sample metadata. The repertoires were released in a freely available public database meant as a resource for research on the immune response to SARS-CoV-2.

The immunoSEQ Assay, a bias-controlled multiplex PCR, was used to amplify TCRbeta CDR3 regions from genomic DNA. As for the authors' bioinformatics: Within the assay, amplification of reference gene primers was used to estimate how many nucleated cells each sample contained. To quantify the absolute abundance of each unique TCRbeta CDR3 rearrangement, sequence reads were collapsed and filtered. For each sample, productive Simpson clonality was calculated as the square root of Simpson's diversity index across productive rearrangements. Here the immuneACCESS table is served through TCRdb, limited to in-frame sequences with V and J called. Missing clones are a known gap in these copies; in checked studies unresolved V genes cover under half, and the rest lacks a known reason. The V and J calls and clone size were taken over from that table, and D and trimming were inferred from the DNA. This sample holds about 270,000 clones; around four fifths were observed only once. Together, the top ten hold roughly 10% of the sample.

In regard to this clone: The specificity of this receptor is unknown. No qualities accompany the bases; no much larger clone lies one base away.

What the authors observed across the whole study: How much clinical and demographic metadata was included differed by source and by participant, and the metadata was provided uncurated.

From a lookup of the germline V gene (reference sequence), CDR1 and CDR2 are SEHNR and FQNEAQ. From the cysteine up to the phenylalanine, the CDR3 has a length of 14 residues. Here the CDR3 DNA is all that survives: 42 bases in frame from base 1. Relative to germline, V is 2 bases shorter and J is 3 bases shorter, with 9 bases between their ends. Another Seattle source contributed samples from volunteer blood donors who had recovered from COVID-19. Whole blood was collected in K2EDTA tubes by collaborating institutions according to the institutions' own protocols. Collaborator samples were shipped for TCRbeta analysis as frozen whole blood, isolated PBMCs, or DNA extracted from either sample type.

The rearranged chain carries TRBV7-9 and TRBJ2-3; TRBD1 could be the D gene, as 5 bases match. This TCR came from a woman aged 45-65 years who had recovered from COVID-19. The sample taken for sequencing was peripheral blood. The CDR3 protein sequence reads: CASSLIKGTDTQYF. The nucleotides read TGTGCCAGCAGCTTAATTAAGGGGACAGATACGCAGTATTTT. With the rest looked up from the reference TRBV7-9 and TRBJ2-3 genes rather than sequenced, the full variable domain is DTGVSQNPRHKITKRGQNVTFRCDPISEHNRLYWYRQTLGQGPEFLTYFQNEAQLEKSRLLSDRFSAERPKGSFSTLEIQRTEQGDSAMYLCASSLIKGTDTQYFGPGTRLTVL.